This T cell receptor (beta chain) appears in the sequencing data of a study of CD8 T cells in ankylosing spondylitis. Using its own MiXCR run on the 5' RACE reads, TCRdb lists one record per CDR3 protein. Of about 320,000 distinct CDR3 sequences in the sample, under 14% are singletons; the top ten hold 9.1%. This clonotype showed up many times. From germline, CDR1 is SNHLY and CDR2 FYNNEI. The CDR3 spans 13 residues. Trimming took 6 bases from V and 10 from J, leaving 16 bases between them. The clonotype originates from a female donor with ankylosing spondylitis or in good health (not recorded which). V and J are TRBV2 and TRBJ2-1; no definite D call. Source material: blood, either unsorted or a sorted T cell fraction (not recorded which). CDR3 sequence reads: CASRPSGNVEQFF. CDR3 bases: TGTGCCAGCAGGCCTAGTGGGAATGTGGAGCAGTTCTTC. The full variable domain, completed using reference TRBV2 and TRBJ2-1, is EPEVTQTPSHQVTQMGQEVILRCVPISNHLYFYWYRQILGQKVEFLVSFYNNEISEKSEIFDDQFSVERPDGSNFTLKIRSTKLEDSAMYFCASRPSGNVEQFFGPGTRLTVL.